This T cell receptor beta chain comes out of a study of control samples from healthy donors and cancer patients. The table came from immunoSEQ multiplex PCR; TCRdb's copy has only in-frame clones and leaves some out. In the table there are roughly 88,000 clones, approximately 89% of which are singletons. The CDR3 has 12 amino acids. V dropped 6 bases and J dropped 9 bases, with 12 bases sitting between them. This TCR was sampled from a woman in her twenties or thirties in good health. The rearrangement links TRBV12-3 or TRBV12-4 to TRBJ1-3, with D tentatively TRBD1 (5 bases). Sequenced input: blood. CDR3 sequence reads: CASRGGAATIYF. CDR3 DNA sequence: TGTGCCAGCAGAGGAGGGGCAGCCACCATATATTTT.